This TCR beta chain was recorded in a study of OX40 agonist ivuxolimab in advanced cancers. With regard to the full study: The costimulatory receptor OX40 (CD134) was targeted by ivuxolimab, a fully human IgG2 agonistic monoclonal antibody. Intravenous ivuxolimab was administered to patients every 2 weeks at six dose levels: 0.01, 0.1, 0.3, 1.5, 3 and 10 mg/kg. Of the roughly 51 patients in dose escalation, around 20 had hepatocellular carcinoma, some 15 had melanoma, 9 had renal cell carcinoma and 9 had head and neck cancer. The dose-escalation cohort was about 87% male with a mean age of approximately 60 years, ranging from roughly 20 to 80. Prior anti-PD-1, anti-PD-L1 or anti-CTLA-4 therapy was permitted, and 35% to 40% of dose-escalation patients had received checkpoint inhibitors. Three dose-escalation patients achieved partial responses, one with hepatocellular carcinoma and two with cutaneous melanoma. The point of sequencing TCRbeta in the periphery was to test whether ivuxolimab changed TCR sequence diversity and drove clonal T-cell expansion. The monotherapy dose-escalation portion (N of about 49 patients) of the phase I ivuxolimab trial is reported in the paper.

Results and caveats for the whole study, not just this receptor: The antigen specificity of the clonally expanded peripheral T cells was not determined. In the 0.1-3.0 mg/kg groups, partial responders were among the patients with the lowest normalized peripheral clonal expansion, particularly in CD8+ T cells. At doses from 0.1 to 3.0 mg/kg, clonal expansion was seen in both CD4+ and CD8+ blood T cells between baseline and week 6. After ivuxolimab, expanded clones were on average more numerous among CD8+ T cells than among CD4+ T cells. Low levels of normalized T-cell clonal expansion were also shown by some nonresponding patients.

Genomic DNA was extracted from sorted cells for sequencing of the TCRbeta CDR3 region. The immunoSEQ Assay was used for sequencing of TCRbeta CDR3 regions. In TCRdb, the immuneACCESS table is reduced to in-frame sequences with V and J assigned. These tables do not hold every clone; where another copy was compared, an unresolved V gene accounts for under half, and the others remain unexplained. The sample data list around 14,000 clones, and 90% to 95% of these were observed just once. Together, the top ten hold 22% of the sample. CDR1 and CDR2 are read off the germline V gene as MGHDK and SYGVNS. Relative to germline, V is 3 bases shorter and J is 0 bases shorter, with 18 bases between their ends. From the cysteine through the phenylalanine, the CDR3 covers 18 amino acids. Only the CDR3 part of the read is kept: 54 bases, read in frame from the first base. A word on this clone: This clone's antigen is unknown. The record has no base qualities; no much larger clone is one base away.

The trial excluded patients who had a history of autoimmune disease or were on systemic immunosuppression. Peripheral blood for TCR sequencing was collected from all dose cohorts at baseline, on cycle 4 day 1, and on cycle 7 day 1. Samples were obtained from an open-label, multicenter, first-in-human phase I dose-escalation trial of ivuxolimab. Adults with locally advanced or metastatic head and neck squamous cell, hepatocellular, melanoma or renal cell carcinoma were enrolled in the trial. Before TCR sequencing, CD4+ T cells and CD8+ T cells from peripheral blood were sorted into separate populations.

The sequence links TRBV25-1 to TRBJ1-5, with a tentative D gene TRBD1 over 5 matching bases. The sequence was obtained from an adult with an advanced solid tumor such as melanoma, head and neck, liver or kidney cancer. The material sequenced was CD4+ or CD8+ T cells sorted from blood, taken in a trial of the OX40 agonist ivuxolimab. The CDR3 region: CASSDTRGGGYSNQPQHF. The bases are TGTGCCAGCAGTGACACGAGGGGTGGCGGATATAGCAATCAGCCCCAGCATTTT. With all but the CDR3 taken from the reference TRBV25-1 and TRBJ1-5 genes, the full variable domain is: EADIYQTPRYLVIGTGKKITLECSQTMGHDKMYWYQQDPGMELHLIHYSYGVNSTEKGDLSSESTVSRIRTEHFPLTLESARPSHTSQYLCASSDTRGGGYSNQPQHFGDGTRLSIL.